What follows is one T cell receptor beta chain and its context. Its cognate antigen is unknown. The sample is drawn from a study of T cell responses to AZD1222 COVID-19 vaccine. Overall study: Timing groups of about 4 and about 12 weeks for second doses were pooled. Broader study findings: Clonal diversity may have been underestimated in mostly white British donors.

This CDR3 comprises 13 residues. V dropped 3 bases and J dropped 7 bases, with 9 bases sitting between them. Germline loops: CDR1 MDHEN, CDR2 SYDVKM. The method was immunoSEQ multiplex PCR; TCRdb's version includes in-frame clones alone and lacks a portion of them. The table lists approximately 65,000 clones, about nine tenths of them singletons. The chain employs TRBV28 and TRBJ1-4; D not certain. This receptor was taken from an adult in good health. Sequenced material: peripheral blood, taken on day 0 of AZD1222 vaccination. The CDR3 is CASSFSLFEKLFF. The CDR3, as DNA: TGTGCCAGCAGTTTCTCACTCTTTGAAAAACTGTTTTTT.